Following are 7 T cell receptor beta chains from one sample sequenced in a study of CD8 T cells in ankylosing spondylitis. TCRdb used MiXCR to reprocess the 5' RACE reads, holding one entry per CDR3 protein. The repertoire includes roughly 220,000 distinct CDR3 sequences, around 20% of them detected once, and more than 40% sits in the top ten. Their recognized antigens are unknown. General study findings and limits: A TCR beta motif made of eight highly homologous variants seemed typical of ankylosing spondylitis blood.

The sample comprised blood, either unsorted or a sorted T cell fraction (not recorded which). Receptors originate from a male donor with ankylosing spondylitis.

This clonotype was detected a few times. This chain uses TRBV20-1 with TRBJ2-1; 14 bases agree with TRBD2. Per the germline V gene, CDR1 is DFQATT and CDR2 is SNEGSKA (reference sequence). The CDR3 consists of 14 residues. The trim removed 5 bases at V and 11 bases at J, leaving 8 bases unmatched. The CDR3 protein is CSAGTSGSDIKQFF. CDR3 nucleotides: TGCAGTGCTGGGACTAGCGGGAGCGATATTAAGCAGTTCTTC.

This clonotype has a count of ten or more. The CDR3 here is CASSDPGGSTDTQYF. For the CDR3, the DNA is TGTGCCAGCAGTGACCCAGGAGGGAGCACAGATACGCAGTATTTT. This chain joins TRBV2 and TRBJ2-3, with D perhaps matching TRBD2 (6 bases). The V and J ends lost 3 bases and 0 bases respectively, with 10 bases between them. The germline V gene has CDR1 SNHLY and CDR2 FYNNEI. The CDR3 is made up of 15 amino acids.

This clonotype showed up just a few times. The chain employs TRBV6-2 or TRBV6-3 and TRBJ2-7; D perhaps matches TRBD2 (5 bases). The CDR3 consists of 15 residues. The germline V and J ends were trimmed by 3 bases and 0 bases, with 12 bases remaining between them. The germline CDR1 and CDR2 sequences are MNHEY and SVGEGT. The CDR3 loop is CASSYKRLSSYEQYF. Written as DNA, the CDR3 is TGTGCCAGCAGTTATAAGCGGCTGAGCTCCTACGAGCAGTACTTC.

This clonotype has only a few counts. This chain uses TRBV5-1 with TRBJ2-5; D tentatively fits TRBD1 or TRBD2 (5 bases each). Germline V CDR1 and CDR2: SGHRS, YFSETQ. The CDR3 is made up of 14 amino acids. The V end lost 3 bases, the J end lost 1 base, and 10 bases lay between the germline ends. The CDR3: CASSSTGTQETQYF. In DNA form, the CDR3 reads TGCGCCAGCAGCTCGACGGGGACCCAAGAGACCCAGTACTTC.

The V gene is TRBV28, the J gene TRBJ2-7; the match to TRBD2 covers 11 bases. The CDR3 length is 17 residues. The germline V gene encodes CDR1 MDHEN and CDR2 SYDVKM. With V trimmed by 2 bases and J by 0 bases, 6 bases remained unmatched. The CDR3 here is CASSLNPGLAASYEQYF. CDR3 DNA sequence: TGTGCCAGCAGTTTAAATCCGGGACTAGCGGCCTCCTACGAGCAGTACTTC.

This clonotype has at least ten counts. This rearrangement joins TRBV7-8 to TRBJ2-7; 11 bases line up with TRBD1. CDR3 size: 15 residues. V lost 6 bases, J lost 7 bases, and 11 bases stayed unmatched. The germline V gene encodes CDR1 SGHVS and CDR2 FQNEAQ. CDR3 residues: CASSLPPGQGGEQYF. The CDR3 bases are TGTGCCAGCAGTCTCCCCCCGGGACAGGGGGGAGAGCAGTACTTC.

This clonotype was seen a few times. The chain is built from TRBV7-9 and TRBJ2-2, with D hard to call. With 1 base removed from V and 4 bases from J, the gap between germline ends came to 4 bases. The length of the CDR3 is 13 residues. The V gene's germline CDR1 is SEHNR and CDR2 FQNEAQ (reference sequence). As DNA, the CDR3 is TGTGCCAGCAGCTTAGACCTCACCGGGGAGCTGTTTTTT. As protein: CASSLDLTGELFF.